The 23 T cell receptor beta chains listed next were all sequenced from one sample in a study of shared clonotypes between healthy human individuals. Assay used: immunoSEQ multiplex PCR; TCRdb lists only in-frame clones, some missing. The sample consists of roughly 2.4 million clones, almost 96% of them appearing once. The sequenced sample was naive CD4+ T cells sorted from blood. Described subset: CD45RA+ positively selected. The receptors derive from a man aged 18-30 years in good health.

The chain recombines TRBV5-4 with TRBJ2-7; TRBD2 might be the D (6 bases). Germline CDR1 and CDR2: SGHNT and YYREEE (reference sequence). Trimming removed 4 bases at V and 5 bases at J, with 13 bases between. The CDR3 has 13 amino acids. CDR3 residues: CASSRGGPDEQYF. CDR3 DNA sequence: TGTGCCAGCAGCCGCGGAGGGCCGGACGAGCAGTACTTC. Together with reference TRBV5-4 and TRBJ2-7, the CDR3 gives the full variable domain: ETGVTQSPTHLIKTRGQQVTLRCSSQSGHNTVSWYQQALGQGPQFIFQYYREEENGRGNFPPRFSGLQFPNYSSELNVNALELDDSALYLCASSRGGPDEQYFGPGTRLTVT.

The chain carries TRBV6-6 and TRBJ2-7; tentatively, D is TRBD2 (6 bases). The germline CDR1 and CDR2 sequences are MNHNY and SVGAGI (reference sequence). CDR3 length: 16 residues. The V gene lost 2 bases and the J gene lost 2 bases, with 16 bases spanning the gap. The CDR3 sequence is CASSYGLVRETYEQYF. The CDR3 nucleotides read TGTGCCAGCAGTTACGGATTGGTACGGGAGACCTACGAGCAGTACTTC.

The chain links TRBV27 to TRBJ2-7; a weak D match, TRBD1 (7 bases). Germline V gene data show CDR1 as MNHEY and CDR2 as SMNVEV (reference sequence). This CDR3 spans 15 amino acids. V gave up 4 bases and J gave up 6 bases, with 19 bases separating them. The CDR3 is CASSSLAGGRREQYF. CDR3 coding DNA: TGTGCCAGCAGTTCGCTCGCAGGGGGGAGACGCGAGCAGTACTTC.

The chain is built from TRBV18 and TRBJ2-7, with TRBD1 identical over 8 bases. V was clipped by 5 bases and J by 6 bases; unmatched bases: 12. The germline CDR1 and CDR2 sequences are KGHSH and LQKENI. The CDR3 covers 15 residues. CDR3 nucleotides: TGTGCCAGCTCAGCCCTCGAGACAGGGGTCGGCGAGCAGTACTTC. This encodes CASSALETGVGEQYF.

The chain combines TRBV6-9 with TRBJ2-1; tentatively, D is TRBD2 (6 bases). The germline V gene has CDR1 MNHGY and CDR2 SVAAGI. There are 13 residues in the CDR3. Deletions cut 9 bases from V and 16 bases from J, with 25 bases between. For the CDR3, the DNA is TGTGCCAGTAGGCAGCGGGCCCTTGGGATGTATTTCTTC. Protein product: CASRQRALGMYFF.

This rearrangement joins TRBV5-8 to TRBJ1-2; D is unresolved. The CDR3 length is 13 residues. The V end lost 0 bases, the J end lost 3 bases, and 6 bases lay between the germline ends. The germline V gene encodes CDR1 SGHTS and CDR2 YDEGEE. The CDR3 DNA reads as TGTGCCAGCAGCTTGGGTTGGGACTATGGCTACACCTTC. Translated, it gives CASSLGWDYGYTF.

This chain connects TRBV5-1 to TRBJ1-2; 12 nucleotides match TRBD1. The V gene's germline CDR1 is SGHRS and CDR2 YFSETQ. The CDR3 is 17 residues long. Trimming removed 0 bases from V and 8 bases from J; junction bases left unmatched: 11. This chain's CDR3 is CASSLEGWGQGADGYTF. CDR3 nucleotide sequence: TGCGCCAGCAGCTTGGAGGGTTGGGGACAGGGGGCAGACGGCTACACCTTC.

The J gene is TRBJ2-5, the V gene TRBV7-9, with 13 bases aligning to TRBD2. Trimming cost V 5 bases and J 6 bases; bases outside gene matches: 15. This CDR3 has 18 amino acids. Germline V gives CDR1 SEHNR, CDR2 FQNEAQ (reference sequence). CDR3 DNA: TGTGCCAGCAGCCGGCCCGGGACTAGCGGGGTTGTTGTAAAGACCCAGTACTTC. Amino acids: CASSRPGTSGVVVKTQYF.

The chain carries TRBV7-6 and TRBJ2-1, with a possible D match to TRBD2 (5 bases). The length of the CDR3 is 15 residues. V gave up 1 base and J gave up 9 bases, with 16 bases separating them. Germline CDR1 SGHVS, CDR2 FNYEAQ. CDR3 nucleotide sequence: TGTGCCAGCAGCTTAGGGTCGAAGAGGGAGAGTGAGCAGTTCTTC. Translated, it gives CASSLGSKRESEQFF.

The rearrangement links TRBV6-1 to TRBJ1-6, with D unclear. This CDR3 is 12 amino acids long. The V end lost 1 base, the J end lost 9 bases, and 4 bases lay between the germline ends. Germline V lookup: CDR1 MNHNS, CDR2 SASEGT. CDR3 loop: CASSEDISPLHF. In nucleotides, the CDR3 is TGTGCCAGCAGTGAAGACATTTCACCCCTCCACTTT.

The gene calls are TRBV5-6 and TRBJ1-4, with unresolved D. Germline loops: CDR1 SGHDT, CDR2 YYEEEE. V lost 4 bases, J lost 3 bases, and 13 bases lay in between. The CDR3 loop spans 15 amino acids. The chain's CDR3 is CASSHGTASNEKLFF. The CDR3 DNA sequence: TGTGCCAGCAGCCACGGCACAGCGTCTAATGAAAAACTGTTTTTT.

V usage is TRBV6-6 and J usage is TRBJ1-6, with 8 bases fitting TRBD1. V lost 3 bases, J lost 7 bases, and 5 bases stayed unmatched. Per the germline V gene, CDR1 is MNHNY and CDR2 is SVGAGI (reference sequence). The CDR3 spans 15 residues. CDR3 loop: CASSYSDRANSPLHF. CDR3 DNA sequence: TGTGCCAGCAGTTATTCGGACAGGGCAAATTCACCCCTCCACTTT.

With regard to this clone: Other DNA sequences in the sample encode the same CDR3. The rearrangement joins TRBV7-9 to TRBJ1-4; possibly TRBD1 for D (6 bases). Trimming removed 1 base at V and 0 bases at J, with 9 bases between. Germline-derived CDR1 and CDR2 are SEHNR and FQNEAQ (reference sequence). The CDR3 length is 16 residues. CDR3 loop: CASSLGGGPTNEKLFF. CDR3 sequence (DNA): TGTGCCAGCAGCTTAGGTGGGGGGCCAACTAATGAAAAACTGTTTTTT.

Of note for this clone: The sample contains more than one DNA sequence encoding this CDR3. The genes are TRBV10-3 and TRBJ1-1; D call uncertain. CDR1 ENHRY and CDR2 SYGVKD come from the germline V gene. This CDR3 contains 14 residues. The V end was cut by 0 bases, the J end by 2 bases, with 7 bases between. The CDR3 spells CAISESGQNTEAFF. As DNA, the CDR3 is TGTGCCATCAGTGAGTCGGGTCAAAACACTGAAGCTTTCTTT.

This sequence joins TRBV30 and TRBJ2-2, with 14 bases aligning to TRBD2. Germline lookup yields CDR1 GTSNPN and CDR2 SVGIG (reference sequence). V lost 1 base, J lost 4 bases, and 14 bases stayed unmatched. This CDR3 comprises 20 residues. CDR3 in amino acids: CAWSGIIGTSGSISTGELFF. The CDR3 region has the DNA TGTGCCTGGAGTGGAATAATAGGGACTAGCGGGAGTATTTCCACCGGGGAGCTGTTTTTT.

In its sample, this clone was seen once. The chain recombines TRBV28 with TRBJ2-7, with no clear D. The CDR3 covers 14 residues. The V end was cut by 5 bases, the J end by 2 bases, with 13 bases between. The V gene's germline CDR1 is MDHEN and CDR2 SYDVKM. The chain's CDR3 is CASSHPSLPYEQYF. Written as DNA, the CDR3 is TGTGCCAGCAGTCACCCCTCGTTACCCTACGAGCAGTACTTC.

Of note for this clone: Additional DNA sequences in this sample encode the identical CDR3. The chain joins TRBV7-2 to TRBJ2-7; D uncertain. The CDR3 runs 12 residues. Germline V gene lookup returns CDR1 SGHTA and CDR2 FQGNSA. The V and J ends lost 2 bases and 2 bases respectively, with 4 bases between them. The CDR3 DNA follows: TGTGCCAGCAGCTTAACTCCCTACGAGCAGTACTTC. It encodes CASSLTPYEQYF.

This clone was counted once. The rearrangement uses TRBV9 and TRBJ1-3, with TRBD1 matching over 7 bases. CDR3 length equals 15 residues. In germline, CDR1 is SGDLS, CDR2 YYNGEE. The trim removed 4 bases at V and 1 base at J, leaving 5 bases unmatched. CDR3 nucleotide sequence: TGTGCCAGCAGCCCGAGACAGGGTTCTGGAAACACCATATATTTT. Translating it yields CASSPRQGSGNTIYF.

DNA of the CDR3: TGCGCCAGCAGCTTACCTAGCGGGAGGGCGTCAGATACGCAGTATTTT. Translating it yields CASSLPSGRASDTQYF. This sequence joins TRBV5-1 and TRBJ2-3, with 12 bases lining up with TRBD2. Germline V gene sequence: CDR1 SGHRS, CDR2 YFSETQ. The CDR3 is 16 amino acids. The junction had 5 bases not matched to a gene; V was cut back by 2 bases and J by 4 bases.

The chain carries TRBV7-9 and TRBJ2-2, with a possible D match to TRBD2 (7 bases). CDR1 and CDR2 from the germline V gene are SEHNR and FQNEAQ (reference sequence). Deletions cut 6 bases from V and 5 bases from J, with 22 bases between. This CDR3 is 17 amino acids long. The CDR3 is CASSLRFRGATTGELFF. In nucleotides, the CDR3 is TGTGCCAGCAGTCTTAGGTTTCGGGGGGCGACGACCGGGGAGCTGTTTTTT.

In this sample, this clone turned up a few times. The genes are TRBV2 and TRBJ1-5; D is uncertain. Germline V gene data show CDR1 as SNHLY and CDR2 as FYNNEI. The V end lost 6 bases, the J end lost 2 bases, and 8 bases lay between the germline ends. The CDR3 has 13 residues. CDR3 loop: CASRQYGNQPQHF. In DNA, the CDR3 is TGTGCCAGCAGACAGTACGGCAATCAGCCCCAGCATTTT.

This sequence joins TRBV5-1 and TRBJ1-1, with unresolved D. V shed 4 bases and J shed 3 bases, with 10 bases lying between them. The CDR3 runs 13 residues. Germline loops: CDR1 SGHRS, CDR2 YFSETQ. This CDR3 is CASSPYGYTEAFF. The CDR3 nucleotides are TGCGCCAGCAGCCCATATGGGTACACTGAAGCTTTCTTT. The variable domain in full, completed from reference TRBV5-1 and TRBJ1-1, reads KAGVTQTPRYLIKTRGQQVTLSCSPISGHRSVSWYQQTPGQGLQFLFEYFSETQRNKGNFPGRFSGRQFSNSRSEMNVSTLELGDSALYLCASSPYGYTEAFFGQGTRLTVV.

The rearrangement links TRBV5-4 to TRBJ2-2, with D maybe TRBD2 (5 bases). The CDR3 runs 14 residues. Looked up from germline, CDR1 is SGHNT and CDR2 is YYREEE (reference sequence). Trimming shortened V by 1 base and J by 15 bases, and 19 bases separated the two germline ends. CDR3 protein: CASSLSISPEGVFF. The CDR3 nucleotides read TGTGCCAGCAGCTTGAGCATCTCCCCCGAGGGAGTGTTTTTT.